This T cell receptor (beta chain) appears in the sequencing data of a study of blood T cell repertoires in COVID-19. The germline CDR1 and CDR2 sequences are SGHDT and YYEEEE. The J segment lost 7 bases and the V segment lost 4 bases, leaving 4 bases of the junction unmatched. The CDR3 contains 13 residues. As originally analysed: Amplification from reference gene primers served as the basis for estimated nucleated cell counts. TCRdb's copy holds only in-frame clones and misses some; the assay was immunoSEQ multiplex PCR. That table supplies the V and J calls and clone size; D and trimming were determined from the DNA. The repertoire holds approximately 460,000 clones, with roughly 89% as singletons.

The clonotype comes from a man younger than 30 with COVID-19, enrolled during active disease. The V gene is TRBV5-6, the J gene TRBJ2-1; 8 bases match TRBD1. Sequenced input: peripheral blood. The CDR3 nucleotides read TGTGCCAGCAGCGTAGGGACAGGTAATGAGCAGTTCTTC. Translated, it gives CASSVGTGNEQFF.